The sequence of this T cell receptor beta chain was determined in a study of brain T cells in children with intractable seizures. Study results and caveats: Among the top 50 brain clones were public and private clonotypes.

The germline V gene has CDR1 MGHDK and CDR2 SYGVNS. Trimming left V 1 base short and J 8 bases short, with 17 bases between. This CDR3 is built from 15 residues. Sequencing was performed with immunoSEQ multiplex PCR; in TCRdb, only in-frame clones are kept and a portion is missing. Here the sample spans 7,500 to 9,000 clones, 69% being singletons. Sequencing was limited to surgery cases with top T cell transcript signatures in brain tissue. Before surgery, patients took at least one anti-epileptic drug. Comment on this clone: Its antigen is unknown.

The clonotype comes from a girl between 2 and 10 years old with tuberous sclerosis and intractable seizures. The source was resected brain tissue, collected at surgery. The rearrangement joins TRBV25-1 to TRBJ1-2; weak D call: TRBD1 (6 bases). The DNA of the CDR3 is TGTGCCAGCAGTGAATCAGGACATTTCCAGGGGGGCTACACCTTC. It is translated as CASSESGHFQGGYTF.